This T cell receptor beta chain was identified during a study of T cell responses to AZD1222 COVID-19 vaccine. This table comes from immunoSEQ multiplex PCR, and its TCRdb copy is limited to in-frame clones, with some not included. Of about 86,000 clones in the sample, around 87% were seen once. Comments on this clone: The antigen is undetermined.

Study-wide results and caveats: The study sampled repertoires only after the peak T cell response. At baseline, just 6 or 7 AZD1222 recipients tested seropositive. Nearly half of spike-specific TCRs reportedly target unmutated variant regions.

This receptor was obtained from an adult who received the AZD1222 COVID-19 vaccine. Here the sequenced sample was peripheral blood, taken 28 days after the second AZD1222 dose.

CDR3 residues: CAISEGPRGNTEAFF. The DNA of the CDR3 is TGTGCCATCAGTGAAGGGCCACGGGGGAACACTGAAGCTTTCTTT. The chain combines TRBV10-3 with TRBJ1-1, with unresolved D. V lost 3 bases and J lost 1, with 12 bases in between. The CDR3 covers 15 residues. In germline, CDR1 is ENHRY, CDR2 SYGVKD.